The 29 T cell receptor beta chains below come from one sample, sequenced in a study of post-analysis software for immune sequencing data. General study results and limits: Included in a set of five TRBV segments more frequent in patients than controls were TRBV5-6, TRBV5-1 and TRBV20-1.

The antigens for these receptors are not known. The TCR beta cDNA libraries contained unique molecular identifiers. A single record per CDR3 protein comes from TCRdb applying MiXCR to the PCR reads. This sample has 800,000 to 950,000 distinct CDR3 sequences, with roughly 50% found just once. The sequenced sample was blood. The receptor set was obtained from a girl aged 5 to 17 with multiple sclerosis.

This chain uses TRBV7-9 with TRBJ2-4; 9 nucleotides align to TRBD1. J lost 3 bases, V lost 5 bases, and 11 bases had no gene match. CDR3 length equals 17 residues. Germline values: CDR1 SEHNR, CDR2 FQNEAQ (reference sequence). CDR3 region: CASSMAGTGKDKNIQYF. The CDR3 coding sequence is TGTGCCAGCAGCATGGCCGGGACAGGGAAAGACAAAAACATTCAGTACTTC.

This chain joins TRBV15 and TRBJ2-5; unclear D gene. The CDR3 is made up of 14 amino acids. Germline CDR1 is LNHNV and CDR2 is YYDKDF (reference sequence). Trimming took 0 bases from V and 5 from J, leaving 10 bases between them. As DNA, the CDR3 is TGTGCCACCAGCAGAGATAGTCCCTGGGAGACCCAGTACTTC. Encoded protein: CATSRDSPWETQYF.

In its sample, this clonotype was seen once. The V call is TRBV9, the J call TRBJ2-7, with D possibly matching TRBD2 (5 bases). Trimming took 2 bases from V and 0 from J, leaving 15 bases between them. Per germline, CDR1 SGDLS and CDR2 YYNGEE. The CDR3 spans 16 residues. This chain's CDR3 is CASSVTPTRSSYEQYF. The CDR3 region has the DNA TGTGCCAGCAGCGTGACCCCTACTAGGAGCTCCTACGAGCAGTACTTC.

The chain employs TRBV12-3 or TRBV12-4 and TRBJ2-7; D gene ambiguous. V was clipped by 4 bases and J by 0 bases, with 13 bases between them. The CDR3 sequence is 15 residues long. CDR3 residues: CASSSNVAVSYEQYF. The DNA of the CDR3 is TGTGCCAGCAGTTCGAATGTTGCCGTCTCCTACGAGCAGTACTTC.

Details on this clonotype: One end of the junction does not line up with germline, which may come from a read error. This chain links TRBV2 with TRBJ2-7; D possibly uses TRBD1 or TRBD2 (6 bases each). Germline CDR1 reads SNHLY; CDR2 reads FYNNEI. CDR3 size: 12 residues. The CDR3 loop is CASKFGGYERYF. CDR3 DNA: TGTGCCAGCAAATTCGGGGGCTACGAGCGGTACTTC.

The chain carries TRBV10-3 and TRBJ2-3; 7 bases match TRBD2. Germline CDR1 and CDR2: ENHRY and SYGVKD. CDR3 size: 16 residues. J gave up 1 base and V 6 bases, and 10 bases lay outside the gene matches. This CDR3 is CAISVRPSGGTDTQYF. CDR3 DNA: TGTGCCATCAGCGTTAGACCGAGCGGGGGCACAGATACGCAGTATTTT.

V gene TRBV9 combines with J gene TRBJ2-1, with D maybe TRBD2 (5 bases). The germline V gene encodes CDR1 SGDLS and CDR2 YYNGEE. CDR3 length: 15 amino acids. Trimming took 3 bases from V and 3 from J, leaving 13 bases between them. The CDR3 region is CASSGVHAGYNEQFF. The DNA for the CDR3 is TGTGCCAGCAGCGGTGTCCATGCGGGCTACAATGAGCAGTTCTTC. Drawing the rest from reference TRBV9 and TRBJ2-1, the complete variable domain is DSGVTQTPKHLITATGQRVTLRCSPRSGDLSVYWYQQSLDQGLQFLIQYYNGEERAKGNILERFSAQQFPDLHSELNLSSLELGDSALYFCASSGVHAGYNEQFFGPGTRLTVL.

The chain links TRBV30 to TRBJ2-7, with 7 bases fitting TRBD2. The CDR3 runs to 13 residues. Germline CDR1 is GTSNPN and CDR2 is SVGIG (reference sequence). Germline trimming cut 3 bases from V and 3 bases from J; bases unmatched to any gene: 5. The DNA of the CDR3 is TGTGCCTGGAGCCATGGGGGGGGCTACGAGCAGTACTTC. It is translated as CAWSHGGGYEQYF.

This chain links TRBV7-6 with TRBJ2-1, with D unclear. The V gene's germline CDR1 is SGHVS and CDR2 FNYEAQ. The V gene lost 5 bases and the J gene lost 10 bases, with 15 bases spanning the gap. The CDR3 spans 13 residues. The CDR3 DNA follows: TGTGCCAGCAGCCCAACATTCATGGGCGAGCAGTTCTTC. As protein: CASSPTFMGEQFF.

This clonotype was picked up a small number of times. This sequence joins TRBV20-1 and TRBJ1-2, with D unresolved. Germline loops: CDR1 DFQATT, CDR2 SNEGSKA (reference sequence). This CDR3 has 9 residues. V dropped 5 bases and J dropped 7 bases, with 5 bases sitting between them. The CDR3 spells CSADGGYTF. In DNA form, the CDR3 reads TGCAGTGCTGATGGTGGCTACACCTTC.

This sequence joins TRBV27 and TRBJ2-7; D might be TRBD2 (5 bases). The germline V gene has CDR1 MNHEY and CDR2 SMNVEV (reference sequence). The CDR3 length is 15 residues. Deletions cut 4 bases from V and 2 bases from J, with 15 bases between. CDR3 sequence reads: CASSWSGIGPYEQYF. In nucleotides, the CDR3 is TGTGCCAGCAGTTGGTCGGGGATAGGGCCCTACGAGCAGTACTTC.

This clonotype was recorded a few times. The CDR3 protein is CASSETTPWAGPYEQYF. The CDR3 DNA is TGCGCCAGCAGTGAGACTACCCCCTGGGCCGGTCCCTACGAGCAGTACTTC. This chain links TRBV10-2 with TRBJ2-7; no clear D gene. Trimming shortened V by 2 bases and J by 2 bases, and 19 bases separated the two germline ends. The germline V gene encodes CDR1 WSHSY and CDR2 SAAADI. The CDR3 extends over 17 amino acids.

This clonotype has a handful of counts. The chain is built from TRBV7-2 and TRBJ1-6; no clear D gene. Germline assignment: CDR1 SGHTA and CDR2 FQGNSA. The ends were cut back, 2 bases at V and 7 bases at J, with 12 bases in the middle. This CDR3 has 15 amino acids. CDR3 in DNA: TGTGCCAGCAGCTTACCGGGTTTAGGAAATTCACCCCTCCACTTT. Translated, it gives CASSLPGLGNSPLHF.

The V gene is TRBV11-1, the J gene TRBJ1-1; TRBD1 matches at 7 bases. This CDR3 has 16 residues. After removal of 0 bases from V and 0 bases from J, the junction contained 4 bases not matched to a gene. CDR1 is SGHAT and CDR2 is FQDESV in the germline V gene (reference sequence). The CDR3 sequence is CASSLATGPVNTEAFF. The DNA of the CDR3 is TGTGCCAGCAGCTTAGCGACAGGGCCGGTGAACACTGAAGCTTTCTTT.

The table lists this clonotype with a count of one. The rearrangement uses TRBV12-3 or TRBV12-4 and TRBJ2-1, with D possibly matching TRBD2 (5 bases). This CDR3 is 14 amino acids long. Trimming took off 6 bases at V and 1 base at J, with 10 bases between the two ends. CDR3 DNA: TGTGCCAGCAGAGGACGGGAATCCTACAATGAGCAGTTCTTC. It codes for CASRGRESYNEQFF.

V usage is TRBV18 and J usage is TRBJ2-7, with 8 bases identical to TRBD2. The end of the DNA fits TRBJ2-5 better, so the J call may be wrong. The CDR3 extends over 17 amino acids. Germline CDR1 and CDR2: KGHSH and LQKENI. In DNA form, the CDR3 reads TGTGCCAGCTCACCCTCTTGGGGTAGCGGGGAACAAGAGACCCAGTACTTC. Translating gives CASSPSWGSGEQETQYF.

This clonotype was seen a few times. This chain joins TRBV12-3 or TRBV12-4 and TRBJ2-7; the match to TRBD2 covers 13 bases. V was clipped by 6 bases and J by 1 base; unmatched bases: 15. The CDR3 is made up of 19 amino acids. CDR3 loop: CASRPTTTSGRASSYEQYF. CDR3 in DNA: TGTGCCAGCAGACCCACAACCACTAGCGGGAGGGCCTCTTCCTACGAGCAGTACTTC.

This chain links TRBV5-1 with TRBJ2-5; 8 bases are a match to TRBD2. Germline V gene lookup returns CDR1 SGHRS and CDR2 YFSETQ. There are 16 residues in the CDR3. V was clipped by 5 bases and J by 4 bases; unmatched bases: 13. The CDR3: CASRNGRAGERETQYF. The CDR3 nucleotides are TGCGCCAGCAGGAACGGACGAGCGGGAGAGAGAGAGACCCAGTACTTC.

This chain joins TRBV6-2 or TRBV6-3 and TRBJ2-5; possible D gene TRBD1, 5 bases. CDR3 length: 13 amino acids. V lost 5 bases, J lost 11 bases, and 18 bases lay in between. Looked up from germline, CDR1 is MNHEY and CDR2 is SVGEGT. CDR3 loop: CASSRVRAGEQYF. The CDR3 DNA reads TGTGCCAGCAGTCGGGTCAGGGCTGGAGAGCAGTACTTC.

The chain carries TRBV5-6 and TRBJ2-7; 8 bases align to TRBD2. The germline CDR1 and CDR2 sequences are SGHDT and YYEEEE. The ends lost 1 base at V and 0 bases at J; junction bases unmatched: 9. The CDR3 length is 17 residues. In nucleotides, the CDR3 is TGTGCCAGCAGCTTGAGGATCAAGCGGGGGTACTCCTACGAGCAGTACTTC. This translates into CASSLRIKRGYSYEQYF. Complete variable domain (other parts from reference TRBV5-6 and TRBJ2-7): DAGVTQSPTHLIKTRGQQVTLRCSPKSGHDTVSWYQQALGQGPQFIFQYYEEEERQRGNFPDRFSGHQFPNYSSELNVNALLLGDSALYLCASSLRIKRGYSYEQYFGPGTRLTVT.

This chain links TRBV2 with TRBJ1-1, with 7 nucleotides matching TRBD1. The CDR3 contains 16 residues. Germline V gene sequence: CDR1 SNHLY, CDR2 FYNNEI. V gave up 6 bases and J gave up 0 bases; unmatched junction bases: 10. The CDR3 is CASRVLGTVMNTEAFF. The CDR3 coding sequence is TGTGCCAGCAGAGTACTCGGGACAGTTATGAACACTGAAGCTTTCTTT.

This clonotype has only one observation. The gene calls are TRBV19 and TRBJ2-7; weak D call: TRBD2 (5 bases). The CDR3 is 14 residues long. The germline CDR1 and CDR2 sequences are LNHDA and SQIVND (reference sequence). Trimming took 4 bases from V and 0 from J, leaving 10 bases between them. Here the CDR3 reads CASSRGLSSYEQYF. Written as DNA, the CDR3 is TGTGCCAGTAGTAGAGGACTGAGCTCCTACGAGCAGTACTTC.

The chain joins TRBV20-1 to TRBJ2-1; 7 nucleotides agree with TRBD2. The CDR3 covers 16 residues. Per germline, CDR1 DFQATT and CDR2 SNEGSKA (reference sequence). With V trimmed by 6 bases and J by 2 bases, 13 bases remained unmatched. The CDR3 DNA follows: TGCAGTGCCCGGTGGTCCAGCGGGGCCGCCTACAATGAGCAGTTCTTC. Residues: CSARWSSGAAYNEQFF.

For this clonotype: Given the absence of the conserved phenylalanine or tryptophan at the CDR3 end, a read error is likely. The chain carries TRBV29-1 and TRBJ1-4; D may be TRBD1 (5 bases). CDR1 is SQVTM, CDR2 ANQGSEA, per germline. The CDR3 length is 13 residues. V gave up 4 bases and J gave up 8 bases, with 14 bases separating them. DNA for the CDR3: TGCAGCGTTGGGCGGGGGGGATCGGAAAAACTGTTTTTG. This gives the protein CSVGRGGSEKLFL.

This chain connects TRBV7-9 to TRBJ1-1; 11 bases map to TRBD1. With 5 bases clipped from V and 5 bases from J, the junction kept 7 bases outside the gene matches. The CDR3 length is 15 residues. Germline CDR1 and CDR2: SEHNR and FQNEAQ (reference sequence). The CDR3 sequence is CASSPGQGAWTEAFF. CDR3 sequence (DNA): TGTGCCAGCAGCCCCGGACAGGGGGCGTGGACTGAAGCTTTCTTT.

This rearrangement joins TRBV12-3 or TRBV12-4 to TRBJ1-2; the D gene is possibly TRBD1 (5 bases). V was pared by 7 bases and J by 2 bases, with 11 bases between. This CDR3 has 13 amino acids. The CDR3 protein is CASTLQANYGYTF. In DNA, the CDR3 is TGTGCCAGCACCCTACAGGCGAACTATGGCTACACCTTC.

The CDR3 region is CASSADPRGGWETQYF. Written as DNA, the CDR3 is TGTGCCAGCAGCGCCGATCCCCGAGGAGGATGGGAGACCCAGTACTTC. This sequence joins TRBV9 and TRBJ2-5; TRBD2 might be the D (5 bases). Germline-derived CDR1 and CDR2 are SGDLS and YYNGEE. The CDR3 sequence is 16 residues long. Trimming removed 3 bases from V and 5 bases from J, with 20 bases in between.

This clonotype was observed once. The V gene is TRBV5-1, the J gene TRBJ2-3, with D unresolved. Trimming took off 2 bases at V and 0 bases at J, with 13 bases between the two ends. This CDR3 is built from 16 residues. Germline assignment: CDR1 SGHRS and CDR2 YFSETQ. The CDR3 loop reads CASSFGRTISTDTQYF. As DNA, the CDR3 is TGCGCCAGCAGCTTCGGAAGGACCATTAGCACAGATACGCAGTATTTT.

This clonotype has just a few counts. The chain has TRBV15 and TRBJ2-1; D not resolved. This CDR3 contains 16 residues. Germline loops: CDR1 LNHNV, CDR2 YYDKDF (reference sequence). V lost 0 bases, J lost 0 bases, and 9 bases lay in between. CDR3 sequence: CATSREMRVSYNEQFF. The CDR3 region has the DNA TGTGCCACCAGCAGAGAAATGCGCGTCTCCTACAATGAGCAGTTCTTC.